The clone carrying this T cell receptor (beta chain) showed up many times. TCRdb called the RT-PCR reads again in MiXCR, with one record for every CDR3 protein. The repertoire holds fewer than 800,000 distinct CDR3 sequences, with approximately 15% as singletons. The CDR3 extends over 18 amino acids. Germline V gene data show CDR1 as SEHNR and CDR2 as FQNEAQ (reference sequence). V was clipped by 5 bases and J by 0 bases; unmatched bases: 12. The TCR sequence derives from a female donor in good health, serving as a healthy control. This sequence joins TRBV7-9 and TRBJ2-4, with 8 bases matching TRBD2. The sequenced sample was memory CD4+ T cells from blood. The CDR3 region has the DNA TGTGCCAGCAGCCCAAAAGTTAGGCTAGCGGGAGCCAAAAACATTCAGTACTTC. This gives the protein CASSPKVRLAGAKNIQYF.